This paragraph covers one T cell receptor (beta chain) sequence. This entry is derived from a study of blood T cell repertoires in COVID-19. Study as a whole: Sites in the United States, Italy and Spain provided acute and convalescent COVID-19 samples.

Authors' analysis steps: For nucleated cells, counts were estimated from reference gene primer amplification. The data were produced by immunoSEQ multiplex PCR, yet TCRdb's version contains in-frame clones alone and is incomplete. V and J calls and clone size are those listed in that table; D and trimming were worked out from the DNA. The sample records around 130,000 clones, 85% to 90% being singletons. The germline V gene has CDR1 LGHNA and CDR2 YSLEER. V dropped 4 bases and J dropped 3; count of bases not matched to a gene: 9. The CDR3 loop spans 16 amino acids. The genes are TRBV4-3 and TRBJ1-2; 9 bases fit TRBD1. Input material: peripheral blood. The receptor comes from a woman of 80 years or more with acute or convalescent COVID-19. CDR3 residues: CASSRDLRTGDYGYTF. In DNA form, the CDR3 reads TGCGCCAGCAGCCGAGATTTAAGGACAGGGGACTATGGCTACACCTTC.